These 30 T cell receptor beta chains originate from one sample sequenced in a study of regulatory T cells in long-lasting Graves disease. The time point: newly diagnosed GD, antithyroid drugs for less than 3 months. Scientists built the TCR library using RNA that was extracted from PBMCs. Assembly of TCR beta libraries relied on iRepertoire HTBI primers together with Arm-PCR of CDR3 regions. MiXCR, run by TCRdb on the multiplex PCR reads, gives a single entry per CDR3 protein. The sample records about 430,000 distinct CDR3 sequences, 15% being singletons. The data were also submitted as part of a second study, on T cells in Graves' hyperthyroidism and ophthalmopathy.

This material consisted of peripheral blood mononuclear cells (PBMCs), taken at new diagnosis, from a patient treated with antithyroid drugs. The receptors derive from a woman in her forties with Graves disease.

With respect to this clonotype: A much larger clone lies a single base off, so this may be a read error. J is TRBJ1-1 and V is TRBV29-1; 8 positions agree with TRBD1. Germline lookup yields CDR1 SQVTM and CDR2 ANQGSEA. This CDR3 has 13 amino acids. The CDR3 reads CSVGTGMNAEAFF. The CDR3 bases are TGCAGCGTTGGGACAGGGATGAACGCTGAAGCTTTCTTT.

In this sample, this clonotype turned up many times. The chain is built from TRBV5-1 and TRBJ2-1; TRBD1 agrees at 10 bases. The germline CDR1 and CDR2 sequences are SGHRS and YFSETQ. This CDR3 has 15 residues. V lost 2 bases to trimming and J lost 8 bases; unmatched junction nucleotides: 7. As DNA, the CDR3 is TGCGCCAGCAGCTTTACCGGGACAGGGGTGGATGAGCAGTTCTTC. Protein: CASSFTGTGVDEQFF.

This clonotype was counted at least ten times. The V and J genes are TRBV20-1 and TRBJ2-5; possibly TRBD1 or TRBD2 for D (5 bases each). Trimming removed 2 bases from V and 4 bases from J, with 14 bases in between. This CDR3 is built from 14 residues. Per the germline V gene, CDR1 is DFQATT and CDR2 is SNEGSKA (reference sequence). The CDR3 nucleotides read TGCAGTGCTAGACGGGGCCGGATTCCAGAGACCCAGTACTTC. It encodes CSARRGRIPETQYF.

The chain couples TRBV28 to TRBJ2-7, with 12 bases fitting TRBD2. The germline V gene encodes CDR1 MDHEN and CDR2 SYDVKM. CDR3 length: 16 residues. The ends lost 1 base at V and 1 base at J; junction bases unmatched: 2. In nucleotides, the CDR3 is TGTGCCAGCAGTTTATTAGGACTAGCGGGATCCTACGAGCAGTACTTC. Protein: CASSLLGLAGSYEQYF.

The chain joins TRBV4-3 to TRBJ1-5; tentative D call: TRBD1 (5 bases). V was cut by 0 bases and J by 4 bases, with 13 bases left in between. CDR1 and CDR2 from the germline V gene are LGHNA and YSLEER. The CDR3 consists of 16 residues. The CDR3 region is CASSQDLTVTNQPQHF. The CDR3 nucleotides read TGCGCCAGCAGCCAAGATTTGACAGTTACAAATCAGCCCCAGCATTTT.

This clonotype was found many times. The V call is TRBV12-3 or TRBV12-4, the J call TRBJ2-1; the D gene is possibly TRBD2 (6 bases). This CDR3 contains 13 residues. Trimming shortened V by 3 bases and J by 6 bases, and 9 bases separated the two germline ends. The CDR3 nucleotides are TGTGCCAGCAGTTTTGGAGGGCCCAATGAGCAGTTCTTC. Translation: CASSFGGPNEQFF.

This clonotype has a count of ten or more. The genes are TRBV20-1 and TRBJ1-1; unclear D gene. Germline V CDR1 and CDR2: DFQATT, SNEGSKA (reference sequence). The V and J ends lost 2 bases and 4 bases respectively, with 11 bases between them. This CDR3 contains 13 residues. CDR3 residues: CSARTRWGTEAFF. Here the CDR3 DNA reads TGCAGTGCTAGAACCCGATGGGGCACTGAAGCTTTCTTT.

This clonotype was detected ten times or more. This chain links TRBV12-3 or TRBV12-4 with TRBJ2-1, with a tentative D call TRBD2 (5 bases). CDR3 length: 12 amino acids. V lost 10 bases and J lost 8, with 15 bases in between. DNA of the CDR3: TGTGCCACCCTGCCATTTAGCGATGAGCAGTTCTTC. It specifies CATLPFSDEQFF.

This clonotype was counted a few times. The rearrangement links TRBV20-1 to TRBJ1-5; TRBD1 matches at 9 bases. Germline CDR1 reads DFQATT; CDR2 reads SNEGSKA (reference sequence). CDR3 size: 15 residues. Germline trimming cut 6 bases from V and 6 bases from J; bases unmatched to any gene: 12. CDR3 protein: CSAAGSGTGTQPQHF. The CDR3 DNA reads TGCAGTGCGGCCGGCTCCGGGACAGGGACTCAGCCCCAGCATTTT.

V and J are TRBV5-6 and TRBJ2-5; the D is unclear. The CDR3 totals 14 residues. Germline values: CDR1 SGHDT, CDR2 YYEEEE. With 4 bases removed from V and 5 bases from J, the gap between germline ends came to 15 bases. Here the CDR3 DNA reads TGTGCCAGCAGCCTCTCAAGGGCCGGCGAGACCCAGTACTTC. This translates into CASSLSRAGETQYF.

This clonotype has only a few counts. CDR3 coding DNA: TGCGCCATCTTCTCGGAAACGAACACCGGGGAGCTGTTTTTT. This translates into CAIFSETNTGELFF. The rearrangement uses TRBV10-2 and TRBJ2-2; D gene unclear. There are 14 residues in the CDR3. Germline CDR1 WSHSY, CDR2 SAAADI. Trimming took 10 bases from V and 0 from J, leaving 12 bases between them.

This clonotype was seen a few times. This sequence joins TRBV4-2 and TRBJ1-1; 7 bases fit TRBD1. This CDR3 has 14 amino acids. Per germline, CDR1 LGHNA and CDR2 YNFKEQ. V lost 0 bases and J lost 6; bases outside the gene matches: 4. CDR3 DNA: TGTGCCAGCAGCCAAGAGGACAGGAATGCTGAAGCTTTCTTT. Amino acids: CASSQEDRNAEAFF.

The rearrangement joins TRBV6-1 to TRBJ2-7, with D possibly called TRBD1 or TRBD2 (5 bases each). The CDR3 loop spans 12 amino acids. Germline V lookup: CDR1 MNHNS, CDR2 SASEGT. The germline V and J ends were trimmed by 8 bases and 6 bases, with 14 bases remaining between them. The CDR3 sequence is CASRGSLGEQYF. The CDR3 DNA reads TGTGCCAGCCGGGGCTCCCTGGGCGAGCAGTACTTC.

There are a few counts of this clonotype. V gene TRBV27 combines with J gene TRBJ1-1; TRBD1 matches at 7 bases. Germline assignment: CDR1 MNHEY and CDR2 SMNVEV (reference sequence). There are 14 residues in the CDR3. V shed 3 bases, J shed 8 bases, and the junction held 9 bases outside the gene matches. The CDR3 DNA is TGTGCCAGCAGTTTTACCCCCTCGGACAGGGAAGCTTTCTTT. Its protein product is CASSFTPSDREAFF.

This clonotype was observed at least ten times. The genes are TRBV10-3 and TRBJ2-3; no clear D. Trimming took 4 bases from V and 0 from J, leaving 5 bases between them. This CDR3 contains 13 residues. Per germline, CDR1 ENHRY and CDR2 SYGVKD. The CDR3 loop is CAISATSTDTQYF. The CDR3 region has the DNA TGTGCCATCAGTGCAACTAGCACAGATACGCAGTATTTT.

This clonotype has just a few counts. The chain employs TRBV20-1 and TRBJ2-3, with 7 nucleotides matching TRBD2. Germline V gene lookup returns CDR1 DFQATT and CDR2 SNEGSKA (reference sequence). J was trimmed by 0 bases and V by 6 bases; bases with no gene match: 15. The CDR3 contains 17 residues. The CDR3 spells CSAILAASITSTDTQYF. In DNA form, the CDR3 reads TGCAGTGCCATCCTAGCGGCTTCGATTACTAGCACAGATACGCAGTATTTT.

This clonotype was counted ten times or more. The chain has TRBV20-1 and TRBJ2-3, with D unclear. V was cut by 4 bases and J by 4 bases, with 9 bases left in between. CDR1 and CDR2 from the germline V gene are DFQATT and SNEGSKA (reference sequence). This CDR3 has 12 amino acids. CDR3 DNA: TGCAGTGCTATAGCAGTCCCAGATACGCAGTATTTT. It encodes CSAIAVPDTQYF.

This clonotype was recorded a few times. The V gene is TRBV24-1, the J gene TRBJ2-1; D call uncertain. The CDR3 covers 16 residues. Trimming stripped 0 bases from V and 4 bases from J, with 12 bases between. Germline CDR1 KGHDR, CDR2 SFDVKD. In nucleotides, the CDR3 is TGTGCCACCAGTGATTTGGAATCCAGCCTTTACAATGAGCAGTTCTTC. Translating gives CATSDLESSLYNEQFF.

Many counts were recorded for this clonotype. This sequence joins TRBV18 and TRBJ2-7; D might be TRBD2 (5 bases). The CDR3 covers 15 residues. V lost 2 bases to trimming and J lost 3 bases, with 14 bases between them. CDR1 and CDR2 (germline): KGHSH, LQKENI. For the CDR3, the DNA is TGTGCCAGCTCACCAGGTCGCGGGCAATTCTACGAGCAGTACTTC. Protein sequence: CASSPGRGQFYEQYF.

This clonotype was seen repeatedly, ten times or more. The genes are TRBV6-2 or TRBV6-3 and TRBJ1-2; D call uncertain. This CDR3 comprises 11 residues. Germline values: CDR1 MNHEY, CDR2 SVGEGT. Deletions cut 10 bases from V and 2 bases from J, with 8 bases between. The DNA for the CDR3 is TGTGCCACAACCTGGAACTATGGCTACACCTTC. Residues: CATTWNYGYTF.

The chain recombines TRBV11-3 with TRBJ2-7; D not certain. Germline CDR1 SGHNT, CDR2 YENEEA. The length of the CDR3 is 15 residues. The V and J ends lost 5 bases and 5 bases respectively, with 19 bases between them. Written as DNA, the CDR3 is TGTGCCAGCAGCCCGAGTTATGGTTCCTTGGACGAGCAGTACTTC. It specifies CASSPSYGSLDEQYF.

This clonotype was seen ten or more times. The J gene is TRBJ2-5, the V gene TRBV20-1; D gene ambiguous. V was clipped by 4 bases and J by 1 base, with 10 bases between them. The CDR3 covers 13 residues. Germline-derived CDR1 and CDR2 are DFQATT and SNEGSKA (reference sequence). CDR3: CSAMWLSQETQYF. The CDR3 DNA reads TGCAGTGCTATGTGGCTCTCCCAAGAGACCCAGTACTTC.

CDR3 amino acids: CASSILDRGRAFF. In DNA form, the CDR3 reads TGTGCCAGTAGTATATTGGACAGGGGGCGAGCTTTCTTT. This sequence joins TRBV19 and TRBJ1-1; 11 bases line up with TRBD1. Germline trimming cut 2 bases from V and 10 bases from J; bases unmatched to any gene: 3. The CDR3 length is 13 residues. The germline CDR1 and CDR2 sequences are LNHDA and SQIVND (reference sequence).

The table lists this clonotype with many counts. The V call is TRBV27, the J call TRBJ2-1, with 9 bases identical to TRBD2. V lost 6 bases, J lost 6 bases, and 9 bases stayed unmatched. Germline CDR1 MNHEY, CDR2 SMNVEV (reference sequence). This CDR3 has 15 amino acids. CDR3 coding DNA: TGTGCCAGCAGATCACTAGCGGGCGGGGTCAATGAGCAGTTCTTC. Protein product: CASRSLAGGVNEQFF.

This clonotype was counted many times. The chain carries TRBV28 and TRBJ2-5; maybe TRBD1 (5 bases). The CDR3 totals 15 residues. CDR1 and CDR2 from the germline V gene are MDHEN and SYDVKM. Trimming removed 3 bases at V and 3 bases at J, with 14 bases between. CDR3 sequence (DNA): TGTGCCAGCAGTTTCCCAGGGCCCGTGAAAGAGACCCAGTACTTC. Translated, it gives CASSFPGPVKETQYF.

Many counts were recorded for this clonotype. The V and J genes are TRBV28 and TRBJ2-7; TRBD1 is a possible D gene (5 bases). From germline, CDR1 is MDHEN and CDR2 SYDVKM. The CDR3 consists of 14 residues. The germline V and J ends were trimmed by 5 bases and 2 bases, with 13 bases remaining between them. The CDR3 region has the DNA TGTGCCAGCAGTCCCCTAGGGGTTACCTACGAGCAGTACTTC. This translates into CASSPLGVTYEQYF.

This clonotype was counted at least ten times. This could be a read error, since a much larger clone is one nucleotide away. The V and J genes are TRBV12-3 or TRBV12-4 and TRBJ2-3, with 8 bases lining up with TRBD2. The CDR3 runs 16 residues. V shed 5 bases, J shed 0 bases, and the junction held 7 bases outside the gene matches. CDR3 loop: CASSPQGLASTDTQYF. CDR3 sequence (DNA): TGTGCCAGCAGTCCACAAGGACTAGCCAGCACAGATACGCAGTATTTT.

V is TRBV19 and J is TRBJ2-1; D is perhaps TRBD1 (6 bases). V was trimmed by 6 bases and J by 7 bases, leaving 10 bases between them. CDR1 is LNHDA, CDR2 SQIVND, per germline (reference sequence). This CDR3 has 12 residues. The CDR3 coding sequence is TGTGCCAGTAGAACAGGGCGGAATGAGCAGTTCTTC. Translating gives CASRTGRNEQFF.

This clonotype was detected ten times or more. The chain combines TRBV27 with TRBJ2-3, with D uncertain. Trimming removed 1 base from V and 6 bases from J, with 14 bases in between. The CDR3 is 15 amino acids. Germline CDR1 and CDR2: MNHEY and SMNVEV (reference sequence). The CDR3 DNA follows: TGTGCCAGCAGTTTATTTACGGGTGCGATCGATACGCAGTATTTT. This encodes CASSLFTGAIDTQYF.

In the case of this clonotype: Being one base from a much bigger clone, this may be a read error. This chain uses TRBV28 with TRBJ2-7; 7 bases align to TRBD2. Trimming removed 6 bases from V and 5 bases from J; junction bases left unmatched: 13. This CDR3 is built from 15 residues. Germline CDR1 is MDHEN and CDR2 is SYDVKM. CDR3 region: CASSHQLARADEQYF. As DNA, the CDR3 is TGTGCCAGCAGCCACCAACTAGCGAGAGCGGACGAGCAGTACTTC.